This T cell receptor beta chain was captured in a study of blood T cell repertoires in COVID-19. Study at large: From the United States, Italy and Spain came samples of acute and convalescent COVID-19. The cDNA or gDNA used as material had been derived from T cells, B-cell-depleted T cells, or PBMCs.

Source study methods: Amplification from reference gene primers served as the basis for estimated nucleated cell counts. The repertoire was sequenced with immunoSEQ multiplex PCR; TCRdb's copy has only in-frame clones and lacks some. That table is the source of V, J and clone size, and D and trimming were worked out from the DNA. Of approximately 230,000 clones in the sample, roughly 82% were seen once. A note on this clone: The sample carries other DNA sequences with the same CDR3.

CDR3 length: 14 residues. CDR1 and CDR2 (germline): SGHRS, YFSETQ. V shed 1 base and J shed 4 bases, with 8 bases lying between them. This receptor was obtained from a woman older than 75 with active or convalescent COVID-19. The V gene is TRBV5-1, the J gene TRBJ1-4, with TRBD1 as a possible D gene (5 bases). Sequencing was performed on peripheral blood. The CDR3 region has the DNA TGCGCCAGCAGCTTGCAGGGACTTAATGAAAAACTGTTTTTT. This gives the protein CASSLQGLNEKLFF.